This TCR beta chain was profiled in a study of T-cell memory formation after mild COVID-19. Study overall: Clusters of TCRs were largely donor specific. General study points: Memory cells collected pre-infection included some clones that later responded, suggesting cross-reactive memory joined. Contracting CD8+ clones were enriched in EMRA, CD4+ mainly in CM and EM.

5'RACE with constant-segment primers yielded barcoded, UMI-tagged TCR alpha and TCR beta cDNA libraries. TCRdb analysed the 5' RACE reads with MiXCR anew, one entry per CDR3 protein. Of roughly 600,000 distinct CDR3 sequences in the sample, under 20% were seen once. The sample holds a few counts of this clonotype. The antigen is unknown. V dropped 7 bases and J dropped 0 bases, with 17 bases sitting between them. Germline-derived CDR1 and CDR2 are DFQATT and SNEGSKA (reference sequence). CDR3 length equals 15 residues. The material sequenced was PBMCs or a T cell subset sorted from them (not recorded which). This chain connects TRBV20-1 to TRBJ2-3; D possibly corresponds to TRBD1 (6 bases). The TCR was taken from an adult woman who had mild COVID-19 (a few samples of this study predate the infection). Cell type and time point are not known. The CDR3 DNA follows: TGCAGTGGGACGGACAGAAGAAAAAGCACAGATACGCAGTATTTT. It codes for CSGTDRRKSTDTQYF.